The clone carrying this T cell receptor beta chain occurred many times. Unmatched junction bases numbered 1, after V lost 5 bases and J lost 2 bases. The germline V gene encodes CDR1 SGHTA and CDR2 FQGNSA. This CDR3 spans 14 amino acids. The sample comes from a study of beta chain features in type 1 diabetes. Using CD45RO/CCR7/CD25/CD127/CD95/CD27, CD4+ naive, central memory, regulatory and stem cell-like memory cells were sorted. As every portion of the isolated RNA was reverse transcribed, the sequencing read expressed TCRB transcripts. Sequencing was performed with immunoSEQ multiplex PCR; in TCRdb, only in-frame clones are kept and a portion is missing. The table lists roughly 290,000 clones, 7.5% to 9.5% of them singletons.

This sequence joins TRBV7-2 and TRBJ2-5; TRBD2 agrees at 11 bases. The sample consisted of central memory CD4+ T cells from blood. This sequence originates from a woman between 18 and 29 years old in good health. The CDR3 DNA follows: TGTGCCAGCAGCCGACTAGCGGGACAAGAGACCCAGTACTTC. Translation gives CASSRLAGQETQYF.